This TCR beta chain was found in a study of blood T cell repertoires in COVID-19. Study-wide background: Whether acute or convalescent, the COVID-19 samples came from the United States, Italy and Spain. Nucleic acid was either cDNA or gDNA, and it came from T cells, B-cell-depleted T cells, or PBMCs.

In the study's own analysis: Amplification of reference gene primers was used by the study to estimate nucleated cell counts. TCRdb's table, derived via immunoSEQ multiplex PCR, lists solely in-frame clones and lacks some. The V and J calls and the clone size are those of that table, but D and trimming were determined from the DNA. The sample holds 100,000 to 150,000 clones, more than 80% seen once. Seattle patients were enrolled during active infection and followed longitudinally. Input material: peripheral blood. The receptor's source is an elderly woman with COVID-19, enrolled during active disease.

In DNA form, the CDR3 reads TGTGCCAGCAGCCCGGGAATCCAACAAAACAATGAGCAGTTCTTC. It specifies CASSPGIQQNNEQFF. The chain recombines TRBV3-1 (or the pseudogene TRBV3-2) with TRBJ2-1; tentatively, D is TRBD2 (5 bases). The germline V and J ends were trimmed by 4 bases and 5 bases, with 15 bases remaining between them. Germline V gene lookup returns CDR1 LGHDT and CDR2 YNNKEL (reference sequence). The CDR3 is 15 amino acids.